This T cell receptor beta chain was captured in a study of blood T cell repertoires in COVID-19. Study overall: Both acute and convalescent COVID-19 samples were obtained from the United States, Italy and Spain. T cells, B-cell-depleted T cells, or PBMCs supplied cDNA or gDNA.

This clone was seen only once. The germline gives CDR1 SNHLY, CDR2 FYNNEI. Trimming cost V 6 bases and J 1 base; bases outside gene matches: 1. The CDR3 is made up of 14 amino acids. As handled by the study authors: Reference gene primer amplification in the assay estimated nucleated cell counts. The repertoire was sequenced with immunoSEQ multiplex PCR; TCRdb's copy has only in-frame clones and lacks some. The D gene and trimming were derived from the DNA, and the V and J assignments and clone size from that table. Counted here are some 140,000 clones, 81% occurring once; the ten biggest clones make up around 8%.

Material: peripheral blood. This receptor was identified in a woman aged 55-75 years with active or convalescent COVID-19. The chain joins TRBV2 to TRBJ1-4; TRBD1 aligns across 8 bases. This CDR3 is CASRGTGTNEKLFF. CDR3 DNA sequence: TGTGCCAGCAGGGGGACAGGAACTAATGAAAAACTGTTTTTT.